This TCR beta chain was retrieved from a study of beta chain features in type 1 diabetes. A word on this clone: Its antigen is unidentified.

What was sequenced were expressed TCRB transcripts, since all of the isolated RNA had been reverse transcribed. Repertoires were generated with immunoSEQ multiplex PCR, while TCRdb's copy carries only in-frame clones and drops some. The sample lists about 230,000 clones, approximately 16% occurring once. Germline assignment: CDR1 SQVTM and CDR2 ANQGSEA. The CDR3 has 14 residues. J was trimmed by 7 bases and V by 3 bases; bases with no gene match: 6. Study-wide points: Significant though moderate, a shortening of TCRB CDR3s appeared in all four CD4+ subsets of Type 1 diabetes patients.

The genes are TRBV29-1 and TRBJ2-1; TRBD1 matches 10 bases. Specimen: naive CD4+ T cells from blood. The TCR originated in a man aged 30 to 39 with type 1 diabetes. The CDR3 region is CSVDRDRGTNEQFF. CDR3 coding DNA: TGCAGCGTTGACCGGGACAGGGGAACGAATGAGCAGTTCTTC.